This T cell receptor beta chain is from a study of cytomegalovirus exposure and HLA in healthy donors. Study outcomes and limitations: Altogether, 164 TCR beta chains were recorded as cytomegalovirus-associated. Many donors carried some public TCRs, although rarity characterized most TCR sequences. A classifier reportedly called cytomegalovirus status with high sensitivity and specificity.

Here immunoSEQ multiplex PCR was the method, and the copy in TCRdb shows in-frame clones only, minus some. The repertoire includes roughly 330,000 clones, about 85% of them detected once, and approximately 1.2% sits in the top ten. Concerning this clone itself: Its specificity is not known. The same CDR3 is also encoded by other DNA sequences in this sample.

Germline loops: CDR1 MNHEY, CDR2 SVGAGI. With V trimmed by 2 bases and J by 8 bases, 7 bases remained unmatched. The CDR3 is 15 residues long. The sequence was collected from a woman in her thirties in good health and CMV-seropositive. Specimen: PBMCs. The J gene is TRBJ1-4, the V gene TRBV6-5; 8 bases fit TRBD1. CDR3 amino acids: CASSYSGQGGEKLFF. The CDR3 region has the DNA TGTGCCAGCAGTTACAGCGGACAGGGTGGAGAAAAACTGTTTTTT.